The 32 T cell receptor beta chains in this list originate from one sample, sequenced in a study of blood T cell repertoires in COVID-19. Produced via immunoSEQ multiplex PCR; TCRdb's table is partial and in-frame only. Seen here are about 160,000 clones, around 87% observed once, and the top ten hold about 4.2%. The sequencing sample was made of peripheral blood. These TCRs come from a woman aged 60-75 years with active or convalescent COVID-19.

The chain couples TRBV6-6 to TRBJ1-1; D remains unclear. The ends were cut back, 3 bases at V and 8 bases at J, with 10 bases in the middle. Germline values: CDR1 MNHNY, CDR2 SVGAGI (reference sequence). The CDR3 has 12 amino acids. The CDR3 is CASSYTGSEAFF. The CDR3 bases are TGTGCCAGCAGTTATACCGGGAGCGAAGCTTTCTTT.

This clone was seen a few times. CDR3 in amino acids: CASTSGGTGGINEQFF. DNA for the CDR3: TGTGCCAGCACTAGCGGGGGGACCGGGGGTATAAATGAGCAGTTCTTC. The chain combines TRBV7-8 with TRBJ2-1, with 11 positions matching TRBD2. J lost 7 bases, V lost 7 bases, and 12 bases had no gene match. Germline lookup yields CDR1 SGHVS and CDR2 FQNEAQ. The CDR3 has 16 amino acids.

This rearrangement joins TRBV5-4 to TRBJ2-3; 10 bases are shared with TRBD2. Unmatched junction bases numbered 5, after V lost 1 base and J lost 0 bases. The CDR3 sequence is 17 residues long. Germline V lookup: CDR1 SGHNT, CDR2 YYREEE (reference sequence). CDR3 amino acids: CASSLFLAGASTDTQYF. CDR3 sequence (DNA): TGTGCCAGCAGCTTGTTCCTAGCGGGGGCTAGCACAGATACGCAGTATTTT.

The rearrangement uses TRBV10-3 and TRBJ1-5, with 7 bases fitting TRBD1. The CDR3 has 14 amino acids. Losses at the gene ends were 2 bases for V and 6 bases for J; bases not matched to a gene: 4. Germline loops: CDR1 ENHRY, CDR2 SYGVKD. The CDR3 here is CAISEDRVGQPQHF. DNA of the CDR3: TGTGCCATCAGTGAGGACAGGGTGGGTCAGCCCCAGCATTTT.

This clone was observed a handful of times. The chain carries TRBV19 and TRBJ1-6, with 8 bases matching TRBD1. In germline, CDR1 is LNHDA, CDR2 SQIVND (reference sequence). V was clipped by 5 bases and J by 7 bases; unmatched bases: 7. This CDR3 contains 15 residues. This CDR3 reads CASSGGQGGNSPLHF. CDR3 DNA sequence: TGTGCCAGTAGTGGAGGACAGGGTGGAAATTCACCCCTCCACTTT.

V usage is TRBV9 and J usage is TRBJ2-2; no reliable D call. The germline CDR1 and CDR2 sequences are SGDLS and YYNGEE. This CDR3 contains 14 residues. Between the trimmed V and J ends, which lost 1 base and 3 bases, there was a span of 7 bases. The CDR3 region has the DNA TGTGCCAGCAGCGTAAACACAGACACCGGGGAGCTGTTTTTT. Translation gives CASSVNTDTGELFF.

The chain couples TRBV5-8 to TRBJ1-5; TRBD1 aligns across 7 bases. The CDR3 covers 15 residues. V shed 0 bases and J 5 bases; nucleotides not matched to a gene: 5. CDR1 is SGHTS and CDR2 is YDEGEE in the germline V gene. As DNA, the CDR3 is TGTGCCAGCAGCTTGGACAGGGGAGCGGATCAGCCCCAGCATTTT. Protein: CASSLDRGADQPQHF.

V is TRBV7-2 and J is TRBJ1-6; D may be TRBD1 (6 bases). CDR3 length equals 16 residues. Trimming shortened V by 3 bases and J by 9 bases, and 18 bases separated the two germline ends. CDR1 SGHTA and CDR2 FQGNSA come from the germline V gene. The DNA of the CDR3 is TGTGCCAGCAGCTTGTCCCCCGGACAGCAGGGTTCACCCCTCCACTTT. Its translation: CASSLSPGQQGSPLHF.

The gene calls are TRBV10-3 and TRBJ1-1, with unresolved D. Germline V lookup: CDR1 ENHRY, CDR2 SYGVKD. This CDR3 is built from 13 residues. V dropped 2 bases and J dropped 1 base, with 5 bases sitting between them. The CDR3 DNA is TGTGCCATCAGTGAGGCAGAGAACACTGAAGCTTTCTTT. This codes for CAISEAENTEAFF.

J is TRBJ1-2 and V is TRBV3-1 (or the pseudogene TRBV3-2); D call uncertain. CDR3 length: 14 residues. V lost 2 bases and J 2 bases, leaving 9 bases between the germline ends. Germline V gives CDR1 LGHDT, CDR2 YNNKEL (reference sequence). CDR3 bases: TGTGCCAGCAGCCAATCGAGAGGGAACTATGGCTACACCTTC. It is translated as CASSQSRGNYGYTF.

The rearrangement uses TRBV5-4 and TRBJ2-7, with TRBD2 identical over 11 bases. The V segment lost 4 bases and the J segment 1 base; nucleotides outside the gene matches: 4. Germline CDR1 reads SGHNT; CDR2 reads YYREEE (reference sequence). The CDR3 consists of 15 residues. For the CDR3, the DNA is TGTGCCAGCAGCCCGGGACTAGCGGAATCCTACGAGCAGTACTTC. Translation: CASSPGLAESYEQYF.

The chain links TRBV27 to TRBJ1-3; TRBD1 matches 7 bases. Germline CDR1 and CDR2: MNHEY and SMNVEV (reference sequence). Losses at the gene ends were 5 bases for V and 2 bases for J; bases not matched to a gene: 3. This CDR3 is 14 amino acids long. This CDR3 reads CASSLGTAGNTIYF. DNA of the CDR3: TGTGCCAGCAGTCTAGGGACAGCTGGAAACACCATATATTTT.

The J gene is TRBJ1-3, the V gene TRBV6-5; a weak D match, TRBD1 (5 bases). This CDR3 comprises 14 residues. V shed 6 bases and J shed 4 bases, with 13 bases lying between them. Germline CDR1 is MNHEY and CDR2 is SVGAGI. CDR3 bases: TGTGCCAGCAGCCGGGGGACGTCGGGAAACACCATATATTTT. It specifies CASSRGTSGNTIYF.

This clone was counted only a few times. This sequence joins TRBV4-1 and TRBJ2-7; 9 bases map to TRBD1. V was clipped by 1 base and J by 2 bases; unmatched bases: 6. The CDR3 sequence is 16 residues long. From germline, CDR1 is MGHRA and CDR2 YSYEKL. Written as DNA, the CDR3 is TGCGCCAGCAGCCAAGTCCCGGGACAGGGAGCCTACGAGCAGTACTTC. It encodes CASSQVPGQGAYEQYF.

This sequence joins TRBV5-4 and TRBJ1-6; D is unresolved. Germline loops: CDR1 SGHNT, CDR2 YYREEE (reference sequence). V was shortened by 4 bases and J by 6 bases, with 17 bases between the two germline ends. This CDR3 region has 16 residues. The CDR3 sequence is CASSNLKPGINSPLHF. The CDR3 nucleotides read TGTGCCAGCAGCAACTTAAAACCGGGAATTAATTCACCCCTCCACTTT.

The chain combines TRBV18 with TRBJ2-1, with 8 bases lining up with TRBD1. V shed 3 bases, J shed 6 bases, and the junction held 4 bases outside the gene matches. CDR3 size: 14 residues. Germline values: CDR1 KGHSH, CDR2 LQKENI. CDR3 nucleotides: TGTGCCAGCTCACCGACGCAGGGGGCCAATGAGCAGTTCTTC. Translating gives CASSPTQGANEQFF.

The rearrangement uses TRBV5-1 and TRBJ1-2; D may be TRBD1 (6 bases). CDR3 length equals 14 residues. Germline values: CDR1 SGHRS, CDR2 YFSETQ. The V end was cut by 0 bases, the J end by 8 bases, with 14 bases between. The CDR3 nucleotides read TGCGCCAGCAGCTTGGAAACAGGGATAAGAGGCTACACCTTC. Translation gives CASSLETGIRGYTF.

The chain combines TRBV3-1 (or the pseudogene TRBV3-2) with TRBJ2-2; D possibly corresponds to TRBD2 (6 bases). The germline gives CDR1 LGHDT, CDR2 YNNKEL (reference sequence). The CDR3 totals 15 residues. The germline V and J ends were trimmed by 4 bases and 1 base, with 10 bases remaining between them. CDR3 DNA sequence: TGTGCCAGCAGCCGCCCCGGGGGGAACACCGGGGAGCTGTTTTTT. The encoded protein is CASSRPGGNTGELFF.

The chain employs TRBV5-1 and TRBJ2-4; D not certain. V was trimmed by 7 bases and J by 0 bases, leaving 8 bases between them. The CDR3 has 13 amino acids. Germline V lookup: CDR1 SGHRS, CDR2 YFSETQ. The CDR3 sequence: CASCDLAKNIQYF. As DNA, the CDR3 is TGCGCCAGCTGCGACTTAGCCAAAAACATTCAGTACTTC. The full variable domain, with the rest looked up from reference TRBV5-1 and TRBJ2-4, is KAGVTQTPRYLIKTRGQQVTLSCSPISGHRSVSWYQQTPGQGLQFLFEYFSETQRNKGNFPGRFSGRQFSNSRSEMNVSTLELGDSALYLCASCDLAKNIQYFGAGTRLSVL.

The chain combines TRBV6-5 with TRBJ2-3; TRBD2 is a possible D gene (7 bases). Germline V lookup: CDR1 MNHEY, CDR2 SVGAGI. The CDR3 is 15 residues long. Deletions cut 8 bases from V and 3 bases from J, with 18 bases between. The chain's CDR3 is CASRGGGFTTDTQYF. CDR3 DNA: TGTGCCAGCCGAGGGGGGGGCTTCACAACAGATACGCAGTATTTT.

This clone appeared once. This rearrangement joins TRBV5-4 to TRBJ2-5, with 9 bases identical to TRBD1. The germline gives CDR1 SGHNT, CDR2 YYREEE (reference sequence). V was pared by 4 bases and J by 4 bases, with 5 bases of the junction left unmatched. The CDR3 contains 14 residues. The CDR3: CASSPGQGLETQYF. The CDR3 bases are TGTGCCAGCAGCCCGGGACAGGGTTTAGAGACCCAGTACTTC.

The rearrangement joins TRBV9 to TRBJ1-6; tentatively, D is TRBD1 (6 bases). This CDR3 is built from 17 residues. V lost 4 bases, J lost 6 bases, and 20 bases lay in between. The germline V gene has CDR1 SGDLS and CDR2 YYNGEE. CDR3 loop: CASSYSLKGGGNSPLHF. The CDR3 DNA follows: TGTGCCAGCAGCTATTCCCTGAAGGGGGGGGGTAATTCACCCCTCCACTTT.

The chain employs TRBV11-2 and TRBJ1-4; possibly TRBD1 for D (6 bases). This CDR3 contains 17 residues. Trimming removed 2 bases from V and 0 bases from J, with 13 bases in between. CDR1 SGHAT and CDR2 FQNNGV come from the germline V gene. CDR3 loop: CASSLTVRGATNEKLFF. The CDR3 DNA reads TGTGCCAGCAGCTTAACCGTCAGGGGCGCAACTAATGAAAAACTGTTTTTT. Looking up the rest from reference TRBV11-2 and TRBJ1-4 gives the full variable domain: EAGVAQSPRYKIIEKRQSVAFWCNPISGHATLYWYQQILGQGPKLLIQFQNNGVVDDSQLPKDRFSAERLKGVDSTLKIQPAKLEDSAVYLCASSLTVRGATNEKLFFGSGTQLSVL.

This rearrangement joins TRBV6-2 or TRBV6-3 to TRBJ2-5, with 7 bases matching TRBD2. The ends lost 5 bases at V and 6 bases at J; junction bases unmatched: 6. CDR3 length: 13 amino acids. Germline V lookup: CDR1 MNHEY, CDR2 SVGEGT. CDR3 in DNA: TGTGCCAGCAGTCCACAAGCGGGGCAGACCCAGTACTTC. Protein: CASSPQAGQTQYF.

CDR3: CASSLAQGNYNEQFF. The CDR3 coding sequence is TGTGCCAGCAGCTTGGCACAGGGAAATTACAATGAGCAGTTCTTC. V and J are TRBV5-4 and TRBJ2-1; tentative D call: TRBD1 (6 bases). V shed 0 bases and J shed 4 bases, with 11 bases lying between them. This CDR3 is built from 15 residues. Germline CDR1 reads SGHNT; CDR2 reads YYREEE (reference sequence).

This clone was seen just once. The CDR3 sequence: CASSQTQEALYEQYF. For the CDR3, the DNA is TGCGCCAGCAGCCAAACGCAGGAGGCCCTCTACGAGCAGTACTTC. V usage is TRBV4-1 and J usage is TRBJ2-7; the D gene is possibly TRBD2 (5 bases). CDR3 length: 15 residues. Trimming shortened V by 2 bases and J by 3 bases, and 14 bases separated the two germline ends. Germline-derived CDR1 and CDR2 are MGHRA and YSYEKL.

V and J are TRBV5-1 and TRBJ1-4; D possibly corresponds to TRBD1 (5 bases). CDR3 length: 15 amino acids. V was cut by 3 bases and J by 2 bases, with 11 bases left in between. Looked up from germline, CDR1 is SGHRS and CDR2 is YFSETQ. The CDR3 bases are TGCGCCAGCAGCTCCCAACAGGCTACTAATGAAAAACTGTTTTTT. Its translation is CASSSQQATNEKLFF.

The genes are TRBV12-3 or TRBV12-4 and TRBJ2-2; D remains unclear. The CDR3 runs to 12 residues. V lost 2 bases and J lost 10, with 8 bases in between. The CDR3 DNA reads as TGTGCCAGCAGTTTATGGCCTGCGGAGCTGTTTTTT. It specifies CASSLWPAELFF.

Concerning this clone itself: The sample contains more than one DNA sequence encoding this CDR3. V usage is TRBV5-1 and J usage is TRBJ2-5; D is unclear. The germline gives CDR1 SGHRS, CDR2 YFSETQ. There are 11 residues in the CDR3. V lost 5 bases to trimming and J lost 1 base, with 3 bases between them. The CDR3 coding sequence is TGCGCCAGCAGAGCCCAAGAGACCCAGTACTTC. It yields the protein CASRAQETQYF.

This chain links TRBV7-9 with TRBJ2-1, with TRBD2 matching over 8 bases. V lost 8 bases, J lost 9 bases, and 12 bases stayed unmatched. From germline, CDR1 is SEHNR and CDR2 FQNEAQ (reference sequence). This CDR3 spans 14 amino acids. CDR3 sequence (DNA): TGTGCCAGCCCCCGGGGTAGCGGGGTTTCTGAGCAGTTCTTC. Amino acids: CASPRGSGVSEQFF.

The V gene is TRBV3-1 (or the pseudogene TRBV3-2), the J gene TRBJ2-5; D is possibly TRBD2 (5 bases). CDR1 and CDR2 from the germline V gene are LGHDT and YNNKEL (reference sequence). V shed 3 bases and J shed 10 bases, with 18 bases lying between them. The CDR3 is made up of 14 amino acids. CDR3 protein: CASSQAGVEVGQYF. The CDR3 nucleotides read TGTGCCAGCAGCCAGGCCGGGGTTGAGGTGGGCCAGTACTTC.

The gene calls are TRBV9 and TRBJ2-1; possible D gene TRBD2, 5 bases. The CDR3 contains 18 residues. V lost 0 bases, J lost 3 bases, and 19 bases lay in between. The germline gives CDR1 SGDLS, CDR2 YYNGEE. Here the CDR3 reads CASSVAYSPGEGYNEQFF. CDR3 nucleotide sequence: TGTGCCAGCAGCGTAGCTTATTCCCCCGGAGAGGGCTACAATGAGCAGTTCTTC. Full variable domain (remainder filled in from reference TRBV9 and TRBJ2-1): DSGVTQTPKHLITATGQRVTLRCSPRSGDLSVYWYQQSLDQGLQFLIQYYNGEERAKGNILERFSAQQFPDLHSELNLSSLELGDSALYFCASSVAYSPGEGYNEQFFGPGTRLTVL.